One and the same sample provided the 5 T cell receptor beta chains below, sequenced in a study of high-grade serous ovarian cancer treatment subgroups. The method was immunoSEQ multiplex PCR; TCRdb's version includes in-frame clones alone and lacks a portion of them. The sample shows nearly 15,000 clones, 80% to 90% of them seen only once. Tumor tissue was taken before any definitive surgery or chemotherapy was given. The source material was tumor tissue. These receptors came from a human donor with high-grade serous ovarian cancer.

The chain uses TRBV2 and TRBJ2-2, with 8 positions matching TRBD1. The CDR3 sequence is 16 residues long. Per the germline V gene, CDR1 is SNHLY and CDR2 is FYNNEI. Trimming took 1 base from V and 6 from J; bases not matched to a gene: 7. CDR3: CASSEVRTGRSGELFF. CDR3 in DNA: TGTGCCAGCAGTGAAGTGAGGACAGGGCGGTCCGGGGAGCTGTTTTTT.

The CDR3 loop is CASSLARGEGQETQYF. Written as DNA, the CDR3 is TGTGCCAGCAGTTTGGCCCGGGGCGAGGGGCAAGAGACCCAGTACTTC. The chain links TRBV6-5 to TRBJ2-5; D may correspond to TRBD1 or TRBD2 (5 bases each). The V and J ends lost 4 bases and 2 bases respectively, with 17 bases between them. CDR3 size: 16 residues. Germline V lookup: CDR1 MNHEY, CDR2 SVGAGI.

The gene calls are TRBV6-4 and TRBJ1-5, with D possibly TRBD1 on 6 matching bases. CDR1 and CDR2 from the germline V gene are MRHNA and SNTAGT. The CDR3 consists of 17 residues. Trimming took off 0 bases at V and 1 base at J, with 13 bases between the two ends. The CDR3 loop is CASSDSVGGASNQPQHF. CDR3 nucleotide sequence: TGTGCCAGCAGTGACTCTGTGGGGGGCGCGAGCAATCAGCCCCAGCATTTT.

V and J are TRBV5-6 and TRBJ2-1; 12 positions match TRBD2. Unmatched junction bases numbered 7, after V lost 0 bases and J lost 9 bases. Germline CDR1 reads SGHDT; CDR2 reads YYEEEE. The CDR3 extends over 16 amino acids. The CDR3 nucleotides read TGTGCCAGCAGCTTGGACTCTCTAGCGGGGGGGGCTGAGCAGTTCTTC. It encodes CASSLDSLAGGAEQFF. Based on the CDR3 plus reference TRBV5-6 and TRBJ2-1, the full variable domain is DAGVTQSPTHLIKTRGQQVTLRCSPKSGHDTVSWYQQALGQGPQFIFQYYEEEERQRGNFPDRFSGHQFPNYSSELNVNALLLGDSALYLCASSLDSLAGGAEQFFGPGTRLTVL.

The rearrangement joins TRBV7-9 to TRBJ2-1; 7 nucleotides align to TRBD2. The CDR3 runs to 15 residues. The germline V gene encodes CDR1 SEHNR and CDR2 FQNEAQ (reference sequence). Trimming at V came to 3 bases and at J to 4 bases, leaving 6 bases not matched to a gene. CDR3 amino acids: CASSLEAGEYNEQFF. The CDR3 DNA reads as TGTGCCAGCAGCTTGGAGGCGGGGGAATACAATGAGCAGTTCTTC. The full variable domain, its missing parts supplied by reference TRBV7-9 and TRBJ2-1, is DTGVSQNPRHKITKRGQNVTFRCDPISEHNRLYWYRQTLGQGPEFLTYFQNEAQLEKSRLLSDRFSAERPKGSFSTLEIQRTEQGDSAMYLCASSLEAGEYNEQFFGPGTRLTVL.